These 18 T cell receptor beta chains share one sample of origin, sequenced in a study of spatial heterogeneity in lung cancer. The time point is: sample taken at primary tumor resection. Extraction of whole RNA from tumor, nontumor lung or frozen PBMC preceded unsorted sequencing. TCRdb processed the 5' RACE reads anew with MiXCR; each CDR3 protein has one entry. The table records 40,000 to 45,000 distinct CDR3 sequences, roughly 13% of them present only once. Sample: PBMCs, taken at surgery. These receptors originate from a male donor with early-stage non-small cell lung cancer.

This clonotype came up many times. The chain employs TRBV5-1 and TRBJ2-7, with unresolved D. The germline gives CDR1 SGHRS, CDR2 YFSETQ. The CDR3 is 11 residues long. The V and J ends lost 1 base and 7 bases respectively, with 6 bases between them. CDR3 coding DNA: TGCGCCAGCAGCTTGCTAGGGGAGCAGTACTTC. Its protein is CASSLLGEQYF.

This clonotype was seen a handful of times. The chain joins TRBV21-1 to TRBJ2-5; the D call TRBD1 from the table was never checked on the DNA. TRBV21-1 is marked as a pseudogene. There are 14 residues in the CDR3. DNA for the CDR3: TGTGCCAGCAGCCTCAGGACATCCCTGTTGACCCAGTACTTC. Amino acids: CASSLRTSLLTQYF.

The chain couples TRBV7-3 to TRBJ2-3; the D gene is possibly TRBD1 (6 bases). Germline V gene data show CDR1 as SGHTA and CDR2 as FQGTGA. The length of the CDR3 is 15 residues. The V end was cut by 1 base, the J end by 1 base, with 9 bases between. The CDR3 coding sequence is TGTGCCAGCAGCTTAAGGCAGGGGCGCACAGATACGCAGTATTTT. Protein product: CASSLRQGRTDTQYF.

This clonotype showed up just a few times. Written as DNA, the CDR3 is TGTGCCACCAGTGATCCATCTAGGCCAGAGACCCAGTACTTC. The encoded protein is CATSDPSRPETQYF. This chain joins TRBV24-1 and TRBJ2-5; D unclear. V shed 3 bases and J shed 4 bases, with 11 bases lying between them. There are 14 residues in the CDR3. The germline CDR1 and CDR2 sequences are KGHDR and SFDVKD.

The gene calls are TRBV7-3 and TRBJ2-1, with unresolved D. CDR1 is SGHTA, CDR2 FQGTGA, per germline. Trimming shortened V by 2 bases and J by 10 bases, and 9 bases separated the two germline ends. The CDR3 loop spans 12 amino acids. Here the CDR3 DNA reads TGTGCCAGCAGCTTAGCCGGCTACGAGCAGTTCTTC. It encodes CASSLAGYEQFF.

The rearrangement joins TRBV28 to TRBJ2-7; D possibly uses TRBD1 or TRBD2 (6 bases each). Deletions cut 8 bases from V and 4 bases from J, with 18 bases between. Germline values: CDR1 MDHEN, CDR2 SYDVKM. CDR3 size: 14 residues. CDR3 DNA sequence: TGTGCCAGCCTCACGAGGACGGGGGCTTACGAGCAGTACTTC. Its protein is CASLTRTGAYEQYF.

The J gene is TRBJ2-3, the V gene TRBV7-2; no reliable D call. This CDR3 spans 14 amino acids. The germline gives CDR1 SGHTA, CDR2 FQGNSA. Between the trimmed V and J ends, which lost 1 base and 2 bases, there was a span of 7 bases. The CDR3 DNA reads TGTGCCAGCAGCTTAGATTGGGCCACAGATACGCAGTATTTT. Its translation is CASSLDWATDTQYF.

This clonotype has a count of ten or more. This rearrangement joins TRBV6-5 to TRBJ2-7, with TRBD1 matching 9 bases. V was pared by 1 base and J by 5 bases, with 3 bases of the junction left unmatched. The V gene's germline CDR1 is MNHEY and CDR2 SVGAGI. The length of the CDR3 is 14 residues. The CDR3 nucleotides are TGTGCCAGCAGTTACTGGGGACAGGGAGACGAGCAGTACTTC. It translates to CASSYWGQGDEQYF.

This chain uses TRBV28 with TRBJ1-5; a possible D gene is TRBD1 (6 bases). Deletions cut 2 bases from V and 1 base from J, with 18 bases between. This CDR3 comprises 18 residues. Per the germline V gene, CDR1 is MDHEN and CDR2 is SYDVKM. The CDR3, as DNA: TGTGCCAGCAGTTTAACAGGGTGGGGTATTAGGAGCAATCAGCCCCAGCATTTT. Translated, it gives CASSLTGWGIRSNQPQHF.

This sequence joins TRBV3-1 and TRBJ2-2, with 12 nucleotides matching TRBD2. V was clipped by 6 bases and J by 2 bases; unmatched bases: 7. Germline CDR1 and CDR2: LGHDT and YNNKEL (reference sequence). This CDR3 region has 17 residues. The CDR3: CASRPGLAGGNTGELFF. The CDR3 region has the DNA TGTGCCAGCAGGCCGGGACTAGCGGGCGGAAACACCGGGGAGCTGTTTTTT.

V is TRBV7-9 and J is TRBJ1-4, with a tentative D call TRBD1 (5 bases). The CDR3 is made up of 16 amino acids. Trimming stripped 7 bases from V and 7 bases from J, with 22 bases between. CDR1 SEHNR and CDR2 FQNEAQ come from the germline V gene (reference sequence). The CDR3 reads CASIYSAEGTREKLFF. For the CDR3, the DNA is TGTGCCAGCATCTATTCGGCCGAGGGGACCCGTGAAAAACTGTTTTTT.

The chain recombines TRBV6-4 with TRBJ1-5; D is possibly TRBD1 (6 bases). Germline CDR1 and CDR2: MRHNA and SNTAGT. The CDR3 runs to 13 residues. The V end lost 3 bases, the J end lost 6 bases, and 9 bases lay between the germline ends. CDR3 nucleotides: TGTGCCAGCAGTGAACAGGGAGGTCAGCCCCAGCATTTT. It is translated as CASSEQGGQPQHF.

The CDR3 DNA is TGTGCCAGCAGTTTAGAGGTTGGTGGCTACACCTTC. Translation: CASSLEVGGYTF. The chain has TRBV2 and TRBJ1-2; no reliable D call. This CDR3 is 12 amino acids long. Looked up from germline, CDR1 is SNHLY and CDR2 is FYNNEI. V shed 5 bases and J shed 7 bases, with 11 bases lying between them.

This clonotype came up a few times. The chain recombines TRBV18 with TRBJ1-5, with TRBD1 as a possible D gene (6 bases). The CDR3 has 15 residues. Germline loops: CDR1 KGHSH, CDR2 LQKENI. V was trimmed by 0 bases and J by 6 bases, leaving 12 bases between them. CDR3 nucleotide sequence: TGTGCCAGCTCACCACCGGCAGGGGCCGGTCAGCCCCAGCATTTT. Translated, it gives CASSPPAGAGQPQHF.

The rearrangement joins TRBV5-4 to TRBJ2-5; D is undetermined. V lost 0 bases and J lost 5, with 8 bases in between. Germline lookup yields CDR1 SGHNT and CDR2 YYREEE (reference sequence). The CDR3 consists of 13 residues. DNA of the CDR3: TGTGCCAGCAGCTTGGTCCTCGAGGAGACCCAGTACTTC. Protein: CASSLVLEETQYF.

A few counts support this clonotype. The rearrangement uses TRBV4-1 and TRBJ2-1; 8 bases agree with TRBD2. The junction had 12 bases not matched to a gene; V was cut back by 3 bases and J by 2 bases. The CDR3 contains 18 residues. Germline V CDR1 and CDR2: MGHRA, YSYEKL. CDR3 nucleotide sequence: TGCGCCAGCAGCCAGCGCAGCGGGGGCGCGGGGGCCTACAATGAGCAGTTCTTC. Translating gives CASSQRSGGAGAYNEQFF.

This clonotype was observed a few times. This chain connects TRBV7-9 to TRBJ2-7; D remains unclear. V was trimmed by 5 bases and J by 1 base, leaving 12 bases between them. The CDR3 is made up of 14 amino acids. The germline V gene encodes CDR1 SEHNR and CDR2 FQNEAQ (reference sequence). The CDR3 region has the DNA TGTGCCAGCAGCCTACCCGCCCAGTCCTACGAGCAGTACTTC. Translating gives CASSLPAQSYEQYF.

The chain is built from TRBV6-1 and TRBJ2-7; D remains ambiguous. CDR3 length equals 14 residues. The V gene's germline CDR1 is MNHNS and CDR2 SASEGT. Trimming pared 7 bases from V and 3 bases from J, leaving 16 bases between. DNA for the CDR3: TGTGCCAGCACTGGCTGGGTACCGAACTACGAGCAGTACTTC. Translated: CASTGWVPNYEQYF.